The 22 T cell receptor beta chains given below trace back to one sample, sequenced in a study of blood T cell repertoires in COVID-19. The data were produced by immunoSEQ multiplex PCR, yet TCRdb's version contains in-frame clones alone and is incomplete. The table includes tens of thousands of clones, around 78% detected once. Sequencing used peripheral blood. These receptors were taken from a human donor in a cohort sampled during active COVID-19.

The V call is TRBV28, the J call TRBJ2-1; tentatively, D is TRBD2 (6 bases). Trimming removed 5 bases from V and 0 bases from J, with 14 bases in between. The CDR3 covers 16 residues. Germline V CDR1 and CDR2: MDHEN, SYDVKM. The CDR3 DNA is TGTGCCAGCAGTCGGGACTTAACCCACTCCTACAATGAGCAGTTCTTC. Protein sequence: CASSRDLTHSYNEQFF.

The chain joins TRBV12-5 to TRBJ1-5; perhaps TRBD1 as D (5 bases). CDR3 size: 17 residues. The germline V gene encodes CDR1 LGHNT and CDR2 FRNRAP. V lost 5 bases and J 2 bases, leaving 19 bases between the germline ends. CDR3 region: CASGPRYAQGRNQPQHF. The DNA for the CDR3 is TGTGCTAGTGGTCCAAGGTATGCGCAGGGTCGCAATCAGCCCCAGCATTTT.

The gene calls are TRBV2 and TRBJ2-2; TRBD1 is a possible D gene (6 bases). This CDR3 is built from 15 residues. Trimming took off 6 bases at V and 1 base at J, with 12 bases between the two ends. Germline lookup yields CDR1 SNHLY and CDR2 FYNNEI. For the CDR3, the DNA is TGTGCCAGCAGCGGGGACACGGTGAACACCGGGGAGCTGTTTTTT. Protein sequence: CASSGDTVNTGELFF.

The chain is built from TRBV28 and TRBJ1-2, with D possibly TRBD1 on 5 matching bases. The V end lost 3 bases, the J end lost 0 bases, and 11 bases lay between the germline ends. Germline CDR1 reads MDHEN; CDR2 reads SYDVKM. This CDR3 region has 15 residues. In nucleotides, the CDR3 is TGTGCCAGCAGTTTTGGGGCAGAACCTAACTATGGCTACACCTTC. Translating gives CASSFGAEPNYGYTF.

The V gene is TRBV2, the J gene TRBJ1-1; 8 bases map to TRBD1. This CDR3 contains 13 residues. V lost 6 bases, J lost 1 base, and 1 base stayed unmatched. The germline CDR1 and CDR2 sequences are SNHLY and FYNNEI. The CDR3 coding sequence is TGTGCCAGCAGGGGACAGGAGAACACTGAAGCTTTCTTT. Its protein product is CASRGQENTEAFF. The whole variable domain, filled in from reference TRBV2 and TRBJ1-1, reads EPEVTQTPSHQVTQMGQEVILRCVPISNHLYFYWYRQILGQKVEFLVSFYNNEISEKSEIFDDQFSVERPDGSNFTLKIRSTKLEDSAMYFCASRGQENTEAFFGQGTRLTVV.

V and J are TRBV3-1 (or the pseudogene TRBV3-2) and TRBJ1-2, with D unclear. Germline V gene sequence: CDR1 LGHDT, CDR2 YNNKEL (reference sequence). Trimming shortened V by 0 bases and J by 4 bases, and 3 bases separated the two germline ends. This CDR3 is built from 12 residues. The CDR3 nucleotides are TGTGCCAGCAGCCAAGACTCCTATGGCTACACCTTC. It translates to CASSQDSYGYTF.

The genes are TRBV29-1 and TRBJ2-1; maybe TRBD2 (6 bases). Trimming took 7 bases from V and 4 from J, leaving 17 bases between them. CDR1 and CDR2 (germline): SQVTM, ANQGSEA. This CDR3 is 14 amino acids long. The CDR3 loop reads CSGLGGKGYNEQFF. The DNA of the CDR3 is TGCAGCGGACTAGGTGGAAAAGGGTACAATGAGCAGTTCTTC.

The chain joins TRBV4-2 to TRBJ2-4, with D possibly being TRBD2 (5 bases). The CDR3 consists of 17 residues. Germline CDR1 and CDR2: LGHNA and YNFKEQ. Trimming stripped 2 bases from V and 6 bases from J, with 20 bases between. The CDR3 loop is CASSQTDSRTLRNIQYF. CDR3 bases: TGTGCCAGCAGCCAAACGGACTCACGGACCTTGCGAAACATTCAGTACTTC.

Regarding this clone: One junction end does not reproduce the germline sequence, and a read error may be involved. This sequence joins TRBV6-5 and TRBJ2-7, with D perhaps TRBD1 (5 bases). This CDR3 comprises 14 residues. CDR1 is MNHEY and CDR2 is SVGAGI in the germline V gene. The chain's CDR3 is CASSHSPSRDEQYF. Here the CDR3 DNA reads TGTGCCAGCAGTCACTCCCCCTCCAGGGACGAGCAGTACTTC.

The V gene is TRBV5-5, the J gene TRBJ1-3; 9 bases map to TRBD1. The CDR3 spans 15 residues. Germline values: CDR1 SGHKS, CDR2 YYEKEE (reference sequence). Unmatched junction bases numbered 4, after V lost 2 bases and J lost 4 bases. This CDR3 is CASSFGDREGNTIYF. The CDR3 region has the DNA TGTGCCAGCAGCTTCGGGGACAGGGAGGGAAACACCATATATTTT.

This chain connects TRBV11-2 to TRBJ2-1; 10 bases are a match to TRBD1. V lost 1 base, J lost 4 bases, and 4 bases stayed unmatched. The CDR3 has 16 amino acids. The germline V gene has CDR1 SGHAT and CDR2 FQNNGV. CDR3 DNA: TGTGCCAGCAGCTTAGTGGGGACAGGGGTATACAATGAGCAGTTCTTC. Protein: CASSLVGTGVYNEQFF.

This clone has a single count. The rearrangement links TRBV28 to TRBJ2-1, with TRBD1 matching 7 bases. CDR3 size: 14 residues. The germline V gene has CDR1 MDHEN and CDR2 SYDVKM. The V gene end was trimmed by 3 bases and the J gene end by 5 bases; junction bases not matched to a gene: 4. In DNA, the CDR3 is TGTGCCAGCAGTTTTGACAGGGATCACAATGAGCAGTTCTTC. Translating gives CASSFDRDHNEQFF. Supplemented by reference TRBV28 and TRBJ2-1, the full variable domain reads DVKVTQSSRYLVKRTGEKVFLECVQDMDHENMFWYRQDPGLGLRLIYFSYDVKMKEKGDIPEGYSVSREKKERFSLILESASTNQTSMYLCASSFDRDHNEQFFGPGTRLTVL.

The genes are TRBV2 and TRBJ2-3; TRBD1 matches at 9 bases. This CDR3 is 14 amino acids long. The V segment lost 6 bases and the J segment 8 bases; nucleotides outside the gene matches: 9. Germline CDR1 reads SNHLY; CDR2 reads FYNNEI. In nucleotides, the CDR3 is TGTGCCAGCAGGAAAGGACAGGGGCACGTTACGCAGTATTTT. The encoded protein is CASRKGQGHVTQYF. The variable domain in full, with the rest retrieved from reference TRBV2 and TRBJ2-3, is EPEVTQTPSHQVTQMGQEVILRCVPISNHLYFYWYRQILGQKVEFLVSFYNNEISEKSEIFDDQFSVERPDGSNFTLKIRSTKLEDSAMYFCASRKGQGHVTQYFGPGTRLTVL.

This chain connects TRBV19 to TRBJ2-2, with D perhaps TRBD1 (6 bases). Between the trimmed V and J ends, which lost 3 bases and 2 bases, there was a span of 13 bases. From germline, CDR1 is LNHDA and CDR2 SQIVND (reference sequence). This CDR3 spans 16 amino acids. The CDR3: CASSIGRGPNTGELFF. Written as DNA, the CDR3 is TGTGCCAGTAGTATCGGCAGGGGACCAAACACCGGGGAGCTGTTTTTT.

This clone was observed a handful of times. The chain couples TRBV19 to TRBJ1-5; no reliable D call. Germline CDR1 is LNHDA and CDR2 is SQIVND (reference sequence). Trimming stripped 7 bases from V and 5 bases from J, with 24 bases between. The CDR3 covers 17 residues. This chain's CDR3 is CASTPVLSSYADQPQHF. The CDR3, as DNA: TGTGCCAGTACCCCGGTCCTTTCTTCGTATGCCGATCAGCCCCAGCATTTT. Variable domain in full (rest from reference TRBV19 and TRBJ1-5): DGGITQSPKYLFRKEGQNVTLSCEQNLNHDAMYWYRQDPGQGLRLIYYSQIVNDFQKGDIAEGYSVSREKKESFPLTVTSAQKNPTAFYLCASTPVLSSYADQPQHFGDGTRLSIL.

This clone was observed at least ten times. The rearrangement joins TRBV7-9 to TRBJ2-7, with TRBD1 matching over 8 bases. The CDR3 is made up of 14 amino acids. Trimming removed 3 bases from V and 2 bases from J; junction bases left unmatched: 3. CDR1 is SEHNR, CDR2 FQNEAQ, per germline (reference sequence). This CDR3 is CASSFGQGPYEQYF. Here the CDR3 DNA reads TGTGCCAGCAGCTTCGGACAGGGTCCCTACGAGCAGTACTTC. Full variable domain (missing parts from reference TRBV7-9 and TRBJ2-7): DTGVSQNPRHKITKRGQNVTFRCDPISEHNRLYWYRQTLGQGPEFLTYFQNEAQLEKSRLLSDRFSAERPKGSFSTLEIQRTEQGDSAMYLCASSFGQGPYEQYFGPGTRLTVT.

This clone was seen once. The rearrangement joins TRBV25-1 to TRBJ2-1, with a weak D call TRBD1 (6 bases). This CDR3 region has 16 residues. The germline V gene has CDR1 MGHDK and CDR2 SYGVNS. With 6 bases removed from V and 1 base from J, the gap between germline ends came to 16 bases. Here the CDR3 reads CASSRILRGSYNEQFF. For the CDR3, the DNA is TGTGCCAGCAGCAGAATTCTCAGGGGATCCTACAATGAGCAGTTCTTC.

V usage is TRBV4-3 and J usage is TRBJ2-5, with 7 bases matching TRBD2. Germline-derived CDR1 and CDR2 are LGHNA and YSLEER. The CDR3 has 14 amino acids. V lost 2 bases to trimming and J lost 3 bases; unmatched junction nucleotides: 3. CDR3 nucleotides: TGCGCCAGCAGCCAACAGCGGGGTAAAGAGACCCAGTACTTC. This codes for CASSQQRGKETQYF.

This clone was seen more than once but under ten times. The chain has TRBV6-2 or TRBV6-3 and TRBJ1-6; the D gene is possibly TRBD1 (6 bases). This CDR3 has 15 residues. Germline V gene data show CDR1 as MNHEY and CDR2 as SVGEGT. V was trimmed by 7 bases and J by 2 bases, leaving 12 bases between them. This CDR3 reads CASIPRGAYNSPLHF. DNA of the CDR3: TGTGCCAGCATCCCCAGGGGCGCCTATAATTCACCCCTCCACTTT.

The gene calls are TRBV18 and TRBJ1-5, with D perhaps TRBD1 (5 bases). The CDR3 loop spans 14 amino acids. Between the trimmed V and J ends, which lost 3 bases and 8 bases, there was a span of 14 bases. Per the germline V gene, CDR1 is KGHSH and CDR2 is LQKENI. CDR3 DNA: TGTGCCAGCTCACCCATTAGGGGAGGAGAGCCCCAGCATTTT. It codes for CASSPIRGGEPQHF.

The genes are TRBV28 and TRBJ1-6, with 7 positions matching TRBD1. Per germline, CDR1 MDHEN and CDR2 SYDVKM. This CDR3 is built from 14 residues. Trimming cost V 11 bases and J 7 bases; bases outside gene matches: 11. CDR3: CACATTGLNSPLHF. The CDR3 coding sequence is TGTGCCTGCGCAACGACAGGGTTGAATTCACCCCTCCACTTT.

V usage is TRBV5-6 and J usage is TRBJ1-1; 7 bases match TRBD1. Germline V lookup: CDR1 SGHDT, CDR2 YYEEEE. The CDR3 consists of 17 residues. The V and J ends lost 0 bases and 3 bases, in that order; junction bases with no gene match: 11. The CDR3 reads CASSLGGTAGGDTEAFF. The CDR3 nucleotides are TGTGCCAGCAGCTTGGGAGGGACAGCTGGAGGGGACACTGAAGCTTTCTTT.